These 13 T cell receptor beta chains came from one sample sequenced in a study of T-cell memory formation after mild COVID-19. TCRdb independently ran MiXCR on the 5' RACE reads; one entry per CDR3 protein. The sample yields 250,000 or so distinct CDR3 sequences, about a sixth seen once. The specimen was PBMCs or a T cell subset sorted from them (not recorded which). The receptor source for this set is a man younger than 35 who had mild COVID-19 (a few samples of this study predate the infection). Cell type and time point are not known.

This clonotype was seen a few times. V is TRBV27 and J is TRBJ2-2; D possibly uses TRBD1 or TRBD2 (5 bases each). V shed 0 bases and J shed 5 bases, with 16 bases lying between them. The V gene's germline CDR1 is MNHEY and CDR2 SMNVEV (reference sequence). The CDR3 is made up of 17 amino acids. CDR3 residues: CASSLSLFRGVTGELFF. CDR3 nucleotide sequence: TGTGCCAGCAGTTTATCCCTTTTTCGAGGGGTGACCGGGGAGCTGTTTTTT.

This rearrangement joins TRBV4-2 to TRBJ2-3; D may be TRBD2 (5 bases). The CDR3 loop spans 17 amino acids. V lost 0 bases, J lost 2 bases, and 15 bases lay in between. Germline CDR1 and CDR2: LGHNA and YNFKEQ. CDR3 sequence (DNA): TGTGCCAGCAGCCAAGATATCCTAGCCGAATACACAGATACGCAGTATTTT. It specifies CASSQDILAEYTDTQYF.

This clonotype was seen a handful of times. The V gene is TRBV28, the J gene TRBJ1-1; D is unresolved. The CDR3 spans 13 residues. V dropped 3 bases and J dropped 2 bases, with 7 bases sitting between them. Germline CDR1 reads MDHEN; CDR2 reads SYDVKM. The CDR3 DNA reads as TGTGCCAGCAGTTTGGCCACTAACACTGAAGCTTTCTTT. Translating gives CASSLATNTEAFF.

This clonotype has at least ten counts. The chain couples TRBV10-3 to TRBJ2-7, with 12 bases that match TRBD1. This CDR3 has 14 amino acids. V gave up 3 bases and J gave up 5 bases; unmatched junction bases: 2. Germline CDR1 and CDR2: ENHRY and SYGVKD. The CDR3, as DNA: TGTGCCATCAGTGATGGGACAGGGGGCCACGAGCAGTACGTC. This gives the protein CAISDGTGGHEQYV.

This clonotype was seen at least ten times. The chain employs TRBV5-1 and TRBJ2-1; D is unclear. This CDR3 is 12 amino acids long. V was trimmed by 0 bases and J by 6 bases, leaving 4 bases between them. CDR1 and CDR2 (germline): SGHRS, YFSETQ. The CDR3, as DNA: TGCGCCAGCAGCTTGGACATCAATGAGCAGTTCTTC. Translation: CASSLDINEQFF.

The chain has TRBV5-1 and TRBJ1-1; tentatively, D is TRBD1 (6 bases). Trimming took off 5 bases at V and 1 base at J, with 15 bases between the two ends. The CDR3 spans 15 residues. CDR1 is SGHRS and CDR2 is YFSETQ in the germline V gene. CDR3 in amino acids: CASRSQQGGNTEAFF. The DNA for the CDR3 is TGCGCCAGCAGATCGCAACAGGGAGGGAACACTGAAGCTTTCTTT.

This clonotype was observed a few times. This chain connects TRBV4-3 to TRBJ1-5, with D tentatively TRBD1 (6 bases). The CDR3 extends over 16 amino acids. The germline gives CDR1 LGHNA, CDR2 YSLEER. With 0 bases removed from V and 2 bases from J, the gap between germline ends came to 11 bases. This CDR3 reads CASSQEFPGGNQPQHF. In DNA form, the CDR3 reads TGCGCCAGCAGCCAAGAGTTTCCAGGGGGCAATCAGCCCCAGCATTTT.

V usage is TRBV2 and J usage is TRBJ1-1; D gene unclear. V was clipped by 6 bases and J by 0 bases, with 11 bases between them. The CDR3 loop spans 14 amino acids. Germline CDR1 reads SNHLY; CDR2 reads FYNNEI. In DNA, the CDR3 is TGTGCCAGCAGCCTAATGGCAGTGAACACTGAAGCTTTCTTT. This codes for CASSLMAVNTEAFF. Drawing the rest from reference TRBV2 and TRBJ1-1, the complete variable domain is EPEVTQTPSHQVTQMGQEVILRCVPISNHLYFYWYRQILGQKVEFLVSFYNNEISEKSEIFDDQFSVERPDGSNFTLKIRSTKLEDSAMYFCASSLMAVNTEAFFGQGTRLTVV.

This clonotype has at least ten counts. This sequence joins TRBV6-6 and TRBJ2-7, with 8 bases matching TRBD1. V was clipped by 0 bases and J by 7 bases; unmatched bases: 14. CDR1 is MNHNY, CDR2 SVGAGI, per germline (reference sequence). The CDR3 length is 17 residues. The chain's CDR3 is CASSYSYGTGPFGEQYF. For the CDR3, the DNA is TGTGCCAGCAGTTACTCGTATGGGACAGGCCCTTTTGGGGAGCAGTACTTC.

This clonotype occurred a few times. V is TRBV6-2 or TRBV6-3 and J is TRBJ1-2, with D unresolved. Germline V gene sequence: CDR1 MNHEY, CDR2 SVGEGT. The length of the CDR3 is 13 residues. The V and J ends lost 7 bases and 2 bases respectively, with 11 bases between them. CDR3 DNA sequence: TGTGCCAGCAAACGGGTCCAGAACTATGGCTACACCTTC. The encoded protein is CASKRVQNYGYTF.

This clonotype appeared a few times. The chain carries TRBV4-1 and TRBJ1-5, with D unclear. Germline CDR1 is MGHRA and CDR2 is YSYEKL. The CDR3 loop spans 13 amino acids. V lost 4 bases to trimming and J lost 5 bases, with 9 bases between them. The CDR3 sequence: CASSPSGYQPQHF. As DNA, the CDR3 is TGCGCCAGCAGCCCCTCGGGGTATCAGCCCCAGCATTTT.

A few counts support this clonotype. The gene calls are TRBV7-9 and TRBJ2-2; D is uncertain. V was cut by 5 bases and J by 2 bases, with 12 bases left in between. CDR1 and CDR2 (germline): SEHNR, FQNEAQ (reference sequence). The CDR3 runs 15 residues. The CDR3 DNA reads TGTGCCAGCAGCCCCGCCTCAATAAACACCGGGGAGCTGTTTTTT. It encodes CASSPASINTGELFF.

The genes are TRBV5-1 and TRBJ1-1, with D perhaps matching TRBD1 (6 bases). The CDR3 consists of 14 residues. Looked up from germline, CDR1 is SGHRS and CDR2 is YFSETQ. V was shortened by 1 base and J by 4 bases, with 11 bases between the two germline ends. CDR3 amino acids: CASSLSEGGTEAFF. DNA of the CDR3: TGCGCCAGCAGCTTGAGCGAAGGGGGCACTGAAGCTTTCTTT.